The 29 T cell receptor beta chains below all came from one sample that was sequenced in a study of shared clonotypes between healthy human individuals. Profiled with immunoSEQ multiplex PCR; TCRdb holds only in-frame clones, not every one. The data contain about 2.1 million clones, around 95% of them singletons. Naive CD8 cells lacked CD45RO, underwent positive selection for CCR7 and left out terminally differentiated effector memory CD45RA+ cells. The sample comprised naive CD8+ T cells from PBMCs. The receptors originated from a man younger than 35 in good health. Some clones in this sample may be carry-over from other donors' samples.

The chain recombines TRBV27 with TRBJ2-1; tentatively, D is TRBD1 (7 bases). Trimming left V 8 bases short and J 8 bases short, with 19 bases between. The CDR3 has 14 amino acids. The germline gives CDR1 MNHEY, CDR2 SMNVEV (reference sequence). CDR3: CASAWSGGGDEQFF. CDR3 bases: TGTGCCAGCGCTTGGTCCGGAGGGGGCGATGAGCAGTTCTTC.

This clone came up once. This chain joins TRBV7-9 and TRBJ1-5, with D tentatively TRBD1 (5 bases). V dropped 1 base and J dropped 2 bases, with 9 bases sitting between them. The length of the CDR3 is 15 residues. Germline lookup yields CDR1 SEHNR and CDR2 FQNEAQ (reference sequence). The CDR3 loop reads CASSLGRDGNQPQHF. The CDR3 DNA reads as TGTGCCAGCAGCTTAGGGAGGGACGGCAATCAGCCCCAGCATTTT.

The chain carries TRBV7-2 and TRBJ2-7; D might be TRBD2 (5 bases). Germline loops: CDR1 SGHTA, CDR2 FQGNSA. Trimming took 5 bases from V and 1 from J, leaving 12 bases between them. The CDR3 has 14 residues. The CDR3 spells CASSTRTGSYEQYF. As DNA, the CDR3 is TGTGCCAGCAGCACACGGACTGGATCCTACGAGCAGTACTTC.

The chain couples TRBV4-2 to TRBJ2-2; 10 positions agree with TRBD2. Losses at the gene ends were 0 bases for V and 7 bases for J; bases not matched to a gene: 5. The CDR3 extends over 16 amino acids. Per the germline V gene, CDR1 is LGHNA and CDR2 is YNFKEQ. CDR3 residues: CASSQEEREGRGELFF. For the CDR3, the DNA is TGTGCCAGCAGCCAAGAGGAGCGGGAGGGCCGCGGGGAGCTGTTTTTT.

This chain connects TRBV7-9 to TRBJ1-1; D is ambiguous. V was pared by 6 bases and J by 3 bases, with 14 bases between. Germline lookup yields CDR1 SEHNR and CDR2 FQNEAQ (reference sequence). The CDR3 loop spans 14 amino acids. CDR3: CASSPAVLHTEAFF. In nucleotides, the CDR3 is TGTGCCAGCAGTCCCGCGGTCCTTCACACTGAAGCTTTCTTT. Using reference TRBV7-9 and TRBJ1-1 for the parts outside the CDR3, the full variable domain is DTGVSQNPRHKITKRGQNVTFRCDPISEHNRLYWYRQTLGQGPEFLTYFQNEAQLEKSRLLSDRFSAERPKGSFSTLEIQRTEQGDSAMYLCASSPAVLHTEAFFGQGTRLTVV.

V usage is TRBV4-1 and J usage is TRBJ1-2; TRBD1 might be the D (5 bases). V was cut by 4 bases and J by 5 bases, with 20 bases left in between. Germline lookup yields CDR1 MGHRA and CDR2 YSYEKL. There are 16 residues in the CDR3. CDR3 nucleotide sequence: TGCGCCAGCAGCCCGGGACCGGGCGGGGATGGGTATGGCTACACCTTC. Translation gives CASSPGPGGDGYGYTF.

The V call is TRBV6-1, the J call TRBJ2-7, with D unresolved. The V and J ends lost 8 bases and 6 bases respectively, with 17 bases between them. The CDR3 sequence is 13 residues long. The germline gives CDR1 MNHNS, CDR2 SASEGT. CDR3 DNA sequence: TGTGCCAGCCGGTTTGGTATGGCTTCCGAGCAGTACTTC. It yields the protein CASRFGMASEQYF.

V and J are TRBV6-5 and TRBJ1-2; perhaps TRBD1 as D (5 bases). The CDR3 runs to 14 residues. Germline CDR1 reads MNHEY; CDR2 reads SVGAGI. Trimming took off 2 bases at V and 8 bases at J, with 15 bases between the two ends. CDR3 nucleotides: TGTGCCAGCAGTTACGGAGAGGGGTTGGAAGGCTACACCTTC. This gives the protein CASSYGEGLEGYTF.

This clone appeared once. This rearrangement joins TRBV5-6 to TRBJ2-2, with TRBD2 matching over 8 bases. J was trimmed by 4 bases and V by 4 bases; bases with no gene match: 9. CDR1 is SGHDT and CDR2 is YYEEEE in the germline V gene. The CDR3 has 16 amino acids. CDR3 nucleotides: TGTGCCAGCAGCGACCCTTCTGCGGGAGGCACCGGGGAGCTGTTTTTT. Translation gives CASSDPSAGGTGELFF.

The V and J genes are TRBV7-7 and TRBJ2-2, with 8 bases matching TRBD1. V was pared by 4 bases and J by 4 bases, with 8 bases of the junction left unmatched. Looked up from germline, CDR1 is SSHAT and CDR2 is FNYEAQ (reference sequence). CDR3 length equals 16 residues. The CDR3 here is CASSSSRGLGTGELFF. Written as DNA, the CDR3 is TGTGCCAGCAGCTCGAGCAGGGGGCTGGGCACCGGGGAGCTGTTTTTT.

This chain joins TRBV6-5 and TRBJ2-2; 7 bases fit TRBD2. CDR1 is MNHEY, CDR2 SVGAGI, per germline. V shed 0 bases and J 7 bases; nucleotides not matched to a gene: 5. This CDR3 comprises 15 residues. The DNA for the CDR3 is TGTGCCAGCAGTTACTCGGGAGGGGTCGACGGGGAGCTGTTTTTT. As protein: CASSYSGGVDGELFF.

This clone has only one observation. The CDR3 bases are TGTGCCAGCAGTTGGACTAGCGGGACGGGTGAGCAGTTCTTC. Translated, it gives CASSWTSGTGEQFF. The rearrangement uses TRBV27 and TRBJ2-1, with 12 bases identical to TRBD2. Trimming at V came to 4 bases and at J to 9 bases, leaving 4 bases not matched to a gene. The CDR3 sequence is 14 residues long. From germline, CDR1 is MNHEY and CDR2 SMNVEV (reference sequence).

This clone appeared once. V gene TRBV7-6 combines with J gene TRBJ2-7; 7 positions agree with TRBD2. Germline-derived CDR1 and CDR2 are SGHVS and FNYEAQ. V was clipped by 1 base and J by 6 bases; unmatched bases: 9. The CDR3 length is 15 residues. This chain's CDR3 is CASSLGLAGVREQYF. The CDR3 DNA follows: TGTGCCAGCAGCTTAGGACTTGCGGGAGTACGCGAGCAGTACTTC.

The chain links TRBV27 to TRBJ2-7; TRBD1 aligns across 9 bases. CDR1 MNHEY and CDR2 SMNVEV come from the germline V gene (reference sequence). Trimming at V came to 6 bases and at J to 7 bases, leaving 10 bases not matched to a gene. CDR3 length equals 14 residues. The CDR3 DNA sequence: TGTGCCAGCAGCTTAGGACAGGGGATATGGGAGCAGTACTTC. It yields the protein CASSLGQGIWEQYF.

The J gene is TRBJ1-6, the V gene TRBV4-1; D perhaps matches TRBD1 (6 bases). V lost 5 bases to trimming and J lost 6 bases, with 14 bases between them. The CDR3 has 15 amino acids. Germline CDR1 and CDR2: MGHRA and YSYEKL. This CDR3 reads CASSNGQRPNSPLHF. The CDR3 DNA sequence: TGCGCCAGCAGCAACGGACAGCGGCCTAATTCACCCCTCCACTTT.

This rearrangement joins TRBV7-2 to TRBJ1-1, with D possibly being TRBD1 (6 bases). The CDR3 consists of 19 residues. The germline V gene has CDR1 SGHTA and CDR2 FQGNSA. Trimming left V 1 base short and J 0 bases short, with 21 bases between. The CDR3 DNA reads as TGTGCCAGCAGCTTAGACGTTGGGGGGCTAGTTGGAATGAACACTGAAGCTTTCTTT. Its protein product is CASSLDVGGLVGMNTEAFF.

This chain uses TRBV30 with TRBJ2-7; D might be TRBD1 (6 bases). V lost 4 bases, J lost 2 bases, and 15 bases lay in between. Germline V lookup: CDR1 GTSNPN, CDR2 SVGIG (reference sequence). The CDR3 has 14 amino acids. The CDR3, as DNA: TGTGCCTGGATTGATAAGGGACAAACCTACGAGCAGTACTTC. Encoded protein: CAWIDKGQTYEQYF. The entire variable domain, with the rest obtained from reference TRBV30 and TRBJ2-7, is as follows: SQTIHQWPATLVQPVGSPLSLECTVEGTSNPNLYWYRQAAGRGLQLLFYSVGIGQISSEVPQNLSASRPQDRQFILSSKKLLLSDSGFYLCAWIDKGQTYEQYFGPGTRLTVT.

The CDR3 nucleotides read TGTGCCAGCAGCGAAACGCCCCCCAAGGACTCCTACGAGCAGTACTTC. The encoded protein is CASSETPPKDSYEQYF. The chain links TRBV27 to TRBJ2-7; no definite D call. The germline gives CDR1 MNHEY, CDR2 SMNVEV (reference sequence). V was cut by 6 bases and J by 0 bases, with 18 bases left in between. The CDR3 is 16 amino acids.

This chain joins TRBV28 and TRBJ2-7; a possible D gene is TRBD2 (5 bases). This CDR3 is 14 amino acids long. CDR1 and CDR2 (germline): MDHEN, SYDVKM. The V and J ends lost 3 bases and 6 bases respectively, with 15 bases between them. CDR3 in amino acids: CASSLSGVASEQYF. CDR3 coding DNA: TGTGCCAGCAGTTTGTCCGGGGTTGCTAGCGAGCAGTACTTC. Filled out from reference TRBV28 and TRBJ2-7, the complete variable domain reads DVKVTQSSRYLVKRTGEKVFLECVQDMDHENMFWYRQDPGLGLRLIYFSYDVKMKEKGDIPEGYSVSREKKERFSLILESASTNQTSMYLCASSLSGVASEQYFGPGTRLTVT.

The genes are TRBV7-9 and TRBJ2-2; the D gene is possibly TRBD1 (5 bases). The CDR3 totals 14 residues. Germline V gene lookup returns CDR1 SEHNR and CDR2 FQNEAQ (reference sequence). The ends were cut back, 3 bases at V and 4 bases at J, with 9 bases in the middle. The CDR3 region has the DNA TGTGCCAGCAGCTTGTGGGGCGCCACCGGGGAGCTGTTTTTT. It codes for CASSLWGATGELFF.

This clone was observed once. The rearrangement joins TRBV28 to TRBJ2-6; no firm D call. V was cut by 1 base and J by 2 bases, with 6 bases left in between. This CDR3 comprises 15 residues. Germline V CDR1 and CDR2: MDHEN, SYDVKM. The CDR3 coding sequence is TGTGCCAGCAGTTTATCGGTGACTGGGGCCAACGTCCTGACTTTC. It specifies CASSLSVTGANVLTF.

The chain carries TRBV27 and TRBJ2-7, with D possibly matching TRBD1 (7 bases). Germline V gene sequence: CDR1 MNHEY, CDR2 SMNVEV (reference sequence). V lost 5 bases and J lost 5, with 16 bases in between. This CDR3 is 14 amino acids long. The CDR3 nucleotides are TGTGCCAGCAGTCTACACCAGGGGGGCGACGAGCAGTACTTC. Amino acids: CASSLHQGGDEQYF.

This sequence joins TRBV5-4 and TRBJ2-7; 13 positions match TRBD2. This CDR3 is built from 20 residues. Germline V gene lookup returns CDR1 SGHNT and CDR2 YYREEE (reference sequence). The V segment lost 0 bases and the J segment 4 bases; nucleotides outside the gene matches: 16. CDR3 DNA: TGTGCCAGCAGCTTGGAAGGGGGCCGACAGAAACTAGCGGGAGGGTACGAGCAGTACTTC. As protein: CASSLEGGRQKLAGGYEQYF.

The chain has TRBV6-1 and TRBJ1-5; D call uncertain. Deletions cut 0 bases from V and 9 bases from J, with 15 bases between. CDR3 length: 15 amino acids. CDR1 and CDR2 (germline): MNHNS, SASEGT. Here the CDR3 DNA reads TGTGCCAGCAGTGAAGCGCTGCTCACGAGTTTGCCCCAGCATTTT. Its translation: CASSEALLTSLPQHF.

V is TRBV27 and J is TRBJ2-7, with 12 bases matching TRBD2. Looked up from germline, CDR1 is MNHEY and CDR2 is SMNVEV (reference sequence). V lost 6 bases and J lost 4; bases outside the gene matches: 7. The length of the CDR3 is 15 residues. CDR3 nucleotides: TGTGCCAGCAGCTTCACGGGACTAGCGGGTTACGAGCAGTACTTC. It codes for CASSFTGLAGYEQYF.

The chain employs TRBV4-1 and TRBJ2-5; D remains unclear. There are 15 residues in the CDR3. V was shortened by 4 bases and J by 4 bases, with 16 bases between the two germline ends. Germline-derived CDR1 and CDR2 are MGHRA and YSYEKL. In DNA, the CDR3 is TGCGCCAGCAGCCCCAGATATAGGGCTTCAGAGACCCAGTACTTC. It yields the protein CASSPRYRASETQYF.

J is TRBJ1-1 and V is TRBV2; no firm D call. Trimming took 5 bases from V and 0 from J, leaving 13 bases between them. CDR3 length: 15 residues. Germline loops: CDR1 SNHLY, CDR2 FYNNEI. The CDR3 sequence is CASSPATFLNTEAFF. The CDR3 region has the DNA TGTGCCAGCAGTCCCGCCACCTTCTTGAACACTGAAGCTTTCTTT.

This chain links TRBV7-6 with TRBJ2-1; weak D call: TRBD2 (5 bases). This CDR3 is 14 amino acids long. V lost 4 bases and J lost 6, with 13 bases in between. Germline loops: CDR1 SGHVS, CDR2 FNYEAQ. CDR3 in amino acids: CASSSYTRINEQFF. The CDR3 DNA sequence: TGTGCCAGCAGCTCCTACACTAGGATCAATGAGCAGTTCTTC.

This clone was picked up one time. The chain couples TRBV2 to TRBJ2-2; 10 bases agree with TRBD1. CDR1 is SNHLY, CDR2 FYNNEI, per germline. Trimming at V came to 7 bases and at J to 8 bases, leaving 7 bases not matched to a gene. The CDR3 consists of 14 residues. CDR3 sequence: CASTGQGVSGELFF. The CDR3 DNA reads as TGTGCCAGCACCGGACAGGGGGTATCGGGGGAGCTGTTTTTT.